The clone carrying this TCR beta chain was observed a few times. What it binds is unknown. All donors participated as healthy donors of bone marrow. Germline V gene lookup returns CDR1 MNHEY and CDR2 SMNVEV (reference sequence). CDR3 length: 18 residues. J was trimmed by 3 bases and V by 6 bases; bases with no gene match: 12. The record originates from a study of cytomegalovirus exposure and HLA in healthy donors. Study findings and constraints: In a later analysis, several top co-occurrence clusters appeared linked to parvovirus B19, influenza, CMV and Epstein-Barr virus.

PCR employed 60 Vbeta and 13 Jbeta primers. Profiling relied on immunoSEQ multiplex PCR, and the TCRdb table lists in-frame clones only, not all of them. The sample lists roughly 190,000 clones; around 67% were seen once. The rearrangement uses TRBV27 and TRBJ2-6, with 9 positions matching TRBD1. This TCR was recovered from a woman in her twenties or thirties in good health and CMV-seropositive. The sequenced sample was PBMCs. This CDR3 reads CASRSFRDREGGANVLTF. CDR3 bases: TGTGCCAGCAGATCATTCCGGGACAGGGAGGGTGGGGCCAACGTCCTGACTTTC.